These 26 T cell receptor beta chains originate from one sample sequenced in a study of HIV-infected patients and healthy controls. cDNA was made from roughly 470 ng RNA using alpha and beta constant primers. Separate chain-specific third strand synthesis with multiplexing indices produced the alpha and beta libraries. TCRdb recomputed calls from the 5' RACE reads with MiXCR, one row per CDR3 protein. The sample holds roughly 18,000 distinct CDR3 sequences, more than 7.5% seen once. Roughly three months, about 14 weeks, into antiretroviral therapy, follow-up blood was collected. The repertoire came from unfractionated whole blood and reflected all unsorted peripheral T cells. Sequencing used blood, obtained during antiretroviral therapy. The receptors were gathered from an adult with HIV infection.

There are many counts of this clonotype. In nucleotides, the CDR3 is TGTGCCAGCACTCGGGACAGGGGGCTTCAGCCCCAGCATTTT. This translates into CASTRDRGLQPQHF. This chain connects TRBV6-2 or TRBV6-3 to TRBJ1-5, with 12 positions matching TRBD1. The CDR3 covers 14 residues. CDR1 and CDR2 from the germline V gene are MNHEY and SVGEGT. The trim removed 7 bases at V and 6 bases at J, leaving 4 bases unmatched.

This clonotype has ten or more counts. This chain links TRBV19 with TRBJ1-1, with D hard to call. The CDR3 length is 13 residues. V was clipped by 7 bases and J by 1 base, with 10 bases between them. Germline V CDR1 and CDR2: LNHDA, SQIVND (reference sequence). The CDR3 here is CASTLDSNTEAFF. CDR3 sequence (DNA): TGTGCCAGTACCCTTGACTCGAACACTGAAGCTTTCTTT. The entire variable domain, with the rest obtained from reference TRBV19 and TRBJ1-1, is as follows: DGGITQSPKYLFRKEGQNVTLSCEQNLNHDAMYWYRQDPGQGLRLIYYSQIVNDFQKGDIAEGYSVSREKKESFPLTVTSAQKNPTAFYLCASTLDSNTEAFFGQGTRLTVV.

This clonotype was observed many times. The rearrangement links TRBV28 to TRBJ1-2, with D tentatively TRBD1 (6 bases). The CDR3 contains 13 residues. Per germline, CDR1 MDHEN and CDR2 SYDVKM. The V end was cut by 8 bases, the J end by 1 base, with 11 bases between. Here the CDR3 reads CASRTDFNYGYTF. DNA for the CDR3: TGTGCCAGCCGGACAGATTTTAACTATGGCTACACCTTC.

In its sample, this clonotype was seen many times. The rearrangement joins TRBV6-5 to TRBJ1-3; D may be TRBD1 (5 bases). In germline, CDR1 is MNHEY, CDR2 SVGAGI. The V and J ends lost 2 bases and 7 bases respectively, with 15 bases between them. This CDR3 has 15 amino acids. The CDR3 nucleotides read TGTGCCAGCAGTTACGGGACGACGAAGCGGAACACCATATATTTT. Its translation: CASSYGTTKRNTIYF.

In its sample, this clonotype was seen many times. This rearrangement joins TRBV29-1 to TRBJ1-2, with 7 bases matching TRBD1. Germline V gives CDR1 SQVTM, CDR2 ANQGSEA. V gave up 2 bases and J gave up 5 bases; unmatched junction bases: 8. The CDR3 consists of 14 residues. The DNA of the CDR3 is TGCAGCGTTGAATCCCCGACAGGGAATTATGGCTACACCTTC. It specifies CSVESPTGNYGYTF.

This clonotype appeared many times. This chain joins TRBV10-3 and TRBJ1-2; 8 bases are shared with TRBD1. The trim removed 2 bases at V and 4 bases at J, leaving 6 bases unmatched. The CDR3 sequence is 15 residues long. Germline V CDR1 and CDR2: ENHRY, SYGVKD. CDR3 sequence: CAISEPGQGGYGYTF. CDR3 nucleotides: TGTGCCATCAGTGAGCCAGGACAGGGTGGCTATGGCTACACCTTC.

This clonotype was observed at least ten times. V gene TRBV18 combines with J gene TRBJ2-7, with D possibly being TRBD2 (5 bases). Germline V gene sequence: CDR1 KGHSH, CDR2 LQKENI. The V and J ends lost 1 base and 6 bases respectively, with 13 bases between them. CDR3 size: 14 residues. The DNA of the CDR3 is TGTGCCAGCTCACCACGCGAGGGTTTGCGCGAGCAGTACTTC. Protein sequence: CASSPREGLREQYF.

This clonotype was seen repeatedly, ten times or more. The V call is TRBV3-1, the J call TRBJ1-5; 8 nucleotides line up with TRBD1. Germline-derived CDR1 and CDR2 are LGHDT and YNNKEL (reference sequence). This CDR3 is built from 14 residues. With V trimmed by 3 bases and J by 6 bases, 4 bases remained unmatched. The CDR3 spells CASSHQGAGQPQHF. The CDR3 DNA sequence: TGTGCCAGCAGCCATCAGGGGGCAGGTCAGCCCCAGCATTTT.

V gene TRBV3-1 combines with J gene TRBJ2-1; the D gene is possibly TRBD1 (6 bases). This CDR3 has 18 amino acids. Germline V gene lookup returns CDR1 LGHDT and CDR2 YNNKEL (reference sequence). Trimming stripped 0 bases from V and 8 bases from J, with 23 bases between. CDR3 coding DNA: TGTGCCAGCAGCCAAGATCATCTCGGACAGACACACGGAGATGAGCAGTTCTTC. As protein: CASSQDHLGQTHGDEQFF.

This clonotype was seen at least ten times. V and J are TRBV2 and TRBJ2-1; D may correspond to TRBD1 or TRBD2 (7 bases each). The CDR3 is 17 amino acids. The germline V gene has CDR1 SNHLY and CDR2 FYNNEI. Trimming cost V 6 bases and J 4 bases, with 22 bases left between them. The CDR3, as DNA: TGTGCCAGCAGGGCCCTATCAGGGGGGGTTCTATACAATGAGCAGTTCTTC. As protein: CASRALSGGVLYNEQFF.

This clonotype was seen ten or more times. V gene TRBV20-1 combines with J gene TRBJ2-1; a weak D match, TRBD2 (5 bases). From germline, CDR1 is DFQATT and CDR2 SNEGSKA (reference sequence). CDR3 length: 16 amino acids. The V end was cut by 2 bases, the J end by 0 bases, with 14 bases between. In nucleotides, the CDR3 is TGCAGTGCTAGACCTTTACTAGAGAGCTCCTACAATGAGCAGTTCTTC. Amino acids: CSARPLLESSYNEQFF.

In this sample, this clonotype turned up many times. This chain connects TRBV6-1 to TRBJ2-7, with a possible D match to TRBD1 (6 bases). The CDR3 is 15 residues long. Looked up from germline, CDR1 is MNHNS and CDR2 is SASEGT. Trimming took 3 bases from V and 2 from J, leaving 14 bases between them. The CDR3 DNA follows: TGTGCCAGCAGTGAGGCACAGGGAAGAGCCTACGAGCAGTACTTC. Residues: CASSEAQGRAYEQYF.

The genes are TRBV30 and TRBJ2-1, with D perhaps TRBD2 (6 bases). The CDR3 runs 16 residues. The V end was cut by 0 bases, the J end by 3 bases, with 15 bases between. Germline lookup yields CDR1 GTSNPN and CDR2 SVGIG (reference sequence). CDR3 in DNA: TGTGCCTGGAGTGTCCTGGCCGGGGGTAGCTACAATGAGCAGTTCTTC. Its translation: CAWSVLAGGSYNEQFF.

This clonotype was recorded many times. The chain couples TRBV5-1 to TRBJ1-2; a possible D gene is TRBD1 (5 bases). V shed 0 bases and J shed 4 bases, with 7 bases lying between them. CDR1 SGHRS and CDR2 YFSETQ come from the germline V gene. The CDR3 contains 13 residues. The CDR3 DNA sequence: TGCGCCAGCAGCTTGGGACAGTCCTATGGCTACACCTTC. It encodes CASSLGQSYGYTF.

This clonotype has a handful of counts. The rearrangement links TRBV11-2 to TRBJ2-3; D is possibly TRBD2 (6 bases). The CDR3 runs 15 residues. CDR1 is SGHAT and CDR2 is FQNNGV in the germline V gene. The germline V and J ends were trimmed by 5 bases and 1 base, with 13 bases remaining between them. The CDR3 region is CASSPHGEGTDTQYF. For the CDR3, the DNA is TGTGCCAGCAGCCCCCACGGGGAGGGCACAGATACGCAGTATTTT.

In this sample, this clonotype turned up many times. The chain combines TRBV5-1 with TRBJ2-5; D unresolved. This CDR3 has 14 residues. V was clipped by 0 bases and J by 2 bases, with 8 bases between them. CDR1 and CDR2 (germline): SGHRS, YFSETQ. This CDR3 is CASSLADIQETQYF. CDR3 DNA sequence: TGCGCCAGCAGCTTGGCGGATATTCAAGAGACCCAGTACTTC.

This clonotype showed up many times. The chain has TRBV28 and TRBJ1-5; D gene uncertain. Trimming stripped 5 bases from V and 1 base from J, with 9 bases between. Germline V gene lookup returns CDR1 MDHEN and CDR2 SYDVKM. The CDR3 extends over 14 amino acids. The CDR3 spells CASSSDGSNQPQHF. Here the CDR3 DNA reads TGTGCCAGCAGTAGCGACGGGAGCAATCAGCCCCAGCATTTT.

In this sample, this clonotype turned up many times. The V and J genes are TRBV7-9 and TRBJ2-1; TRBD2 matches 7 bases. The CDR3 contains 13 residues. V was pared by 6 bases and J by 7 bases, with 6 bases of the junction left unmatched. Germline assignment: CDR1 SEHNR and CDR2 FQNEAQ (reference sequence). The DNA for the CDR3 is TGTGCCAGCAGATCGGGAGGTTGGAATGAGCAGTTCTTC. Translating gives CASRSGGWNEQFF.

V is TRBV28 and J is TRBJ2-1; tentatively, D is TRBD1 (6 bases). The CDR3 length is 11 residues. CDR1 is MDHEN, CDR2 SYDVKM, per germline. V shed 5 bases and J shed 10 bases, with 9 bases lying between them. The chain's CDR3 is CASSLDREQFF. The CDR3 region has the DNA TGTGCCAGCAGTCTCGACAGGGAGCAGTTCTTC.

This clonotype was recorded many times. The chain combines TRBV29-1 with TRBJ2-3; 11 bases map to TRBD2. Losses at the gene ends were 4 bases for V and 2 bases for J; bases not matched to a gene: 5. This CDR3 has 15 amino acids. Germline CDR1 and CDR2: SQVTM and ANQGSEA. CDR3 sequence: CSVGVTSGVTDTQYF. In nucleotides, the CDR3 is TGCAGCGTTGGAGTGACTAGCGGGGTCACAGATACGCAGTATTTT.

This clonotype was seen a handful of times. The chain employs TRBV29-1 and TRBJ1-1, with D possibly matching TRBD1 (5 bases). V lost 4 bases and J 0 bases, leaving 9 bases between the germline ends. Germline CDR1 is SQVTM and CDR2 is ANQGSEA. CDR3 length equals 13 residues. The CDR3 is CSVAGTVNTEAFF. CDR3 bases: TGCAGCGTTGCAGGGACGGTGAACACTGAAGCTTTCTTT.

This clonotype was recorded at least ten times. V usage is TRBV28 and J usage is TRBJ2-7; 13 bases align to TRBD2. Per the germline V gene, CDR1 is MDHEN and CDR2 is SYDVKM. The CDR3 loop spans 17 amino acids. Germline trimming cut 5 bases from V and 0 bases from J; bases unmatched to any gene: 7. The CDR3 nucleotides read TGTGCCAGCAGTCGTACTAGCGGGGGGGCCTTCTCCTACGAGCAGTACTTC. Encoded protein: CASSRTSGGAFSYEQYF.

This clonotype was picked up many times. The chain couples TRBV20-1 to TRBJ2-7; D remains unclear. Trimming left V 5 bases short and J 2 bases short, with 1 base between. Germline V gene sequence: CDR1 DFQATT, CDR2 SNEGSKA (reference sequence). The CDR3 runs 9 residues. The CDR3 DNA is TGCAGTGCTGCCTACGAGCAGTACTTC. Its protein product is CSAAYEQYF.

This clonotype was detected many times. The chain couples TRBV29-1 to TRBJ1-4; possibly TRBD1 for D (6 bases). Germline V gene lookup returns CDR1 SQVTM and CDR2 ANQGSEA. The CDR3 covers 12 residues. The V end was cut by 6 bases, the J end by 6 bases, with 11 bases between. CDR3 in DNA: TGCAGCGTATACCGACAGGATGAAAAACTGTTTTTT. This gives the protein CSVYRQDEKLFF. Full variable domain (rest looked up from reference TRBV29-1 and TRBJ1-4): SAVISQKPSRDICQRGTSLTIQCQVDSQVTMMFWYRQQPGQSLTLIATANQGSEATYESGFVIDKFPISRPNLTFSTLTVSNMSPEDSSIYLCSVYRQDEKLFFGSGTQLSVL.

This clonotype was detected many times. The V call is TRBV4-2, the J call TRBJ2-3; 9 nucleotides line up with TRBD1. The V gene end was trimmed by 0 bases and the J gene end by 4 bases; junction bases not matched to a gene: 11. Germline-derived CDR1 and CDR2 are LGHNA and YNFKEQ. The CDR3 has 18 residues. As DNA, the CDR3 is TGTGCCAGCAGCCAAGAGGATAGGGACAGGGTAAGACCAGATACGCAGTATTTT. Its protein is CASSQEDRDRVRPDTQYF.

This clonotype came up many times. This chain joins TRBV27 and TRBJ1-1; 7 positions agree with TRBD1. CDR1 is MNHEY, CDR2 SMNVEV, per germline (reference sequence). V shed 4 bases, J shed 7 bases, and the junction held 6 bases outside the gene matches. The CDR3 contains 13 residues. The CDR3 spells CASSSQTGIEAFF. DNA of the CDR3: TGTGCCAGCAGTTCACAGACAGGGATTGAAGCTTTCTTT.